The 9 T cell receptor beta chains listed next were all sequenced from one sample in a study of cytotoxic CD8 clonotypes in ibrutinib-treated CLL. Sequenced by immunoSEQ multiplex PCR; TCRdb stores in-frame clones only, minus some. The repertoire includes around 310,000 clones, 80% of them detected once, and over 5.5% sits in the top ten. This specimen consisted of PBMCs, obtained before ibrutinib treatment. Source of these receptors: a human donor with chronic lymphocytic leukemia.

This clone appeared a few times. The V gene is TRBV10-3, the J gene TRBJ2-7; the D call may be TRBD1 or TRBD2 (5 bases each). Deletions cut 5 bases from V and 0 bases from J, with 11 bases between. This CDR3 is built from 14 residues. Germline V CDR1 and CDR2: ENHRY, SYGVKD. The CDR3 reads CAISSGTDSYEQYF. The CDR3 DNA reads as TGTGCCATCAGTTCCGGGACGGACTCCTACGAGCAGTACTTC.

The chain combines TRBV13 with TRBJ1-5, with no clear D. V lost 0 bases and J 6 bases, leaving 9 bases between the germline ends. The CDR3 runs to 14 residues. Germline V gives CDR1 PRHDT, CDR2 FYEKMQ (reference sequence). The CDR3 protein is CASSLGLAGQPQHF. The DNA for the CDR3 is TGTGCCAGCAGCTTAGGCCTGGCGGGTCAGCCCCAGCATTTT. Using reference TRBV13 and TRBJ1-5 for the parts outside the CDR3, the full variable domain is AAGVIQSPRHLIKEKRETATLKCYPIPRHDTVYWYQQGPGQDPQFLISFYEKMQSDKGSIPDRFSAQQFSDYHSELNMSSLELGDSALYFCASSLGLAGQPQHFGDGTRLSIL.

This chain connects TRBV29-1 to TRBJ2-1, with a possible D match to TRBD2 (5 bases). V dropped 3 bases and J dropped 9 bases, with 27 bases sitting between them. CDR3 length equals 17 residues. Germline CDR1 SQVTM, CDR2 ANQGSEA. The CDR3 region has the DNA TGCAGCGTTGAGGATAACGACCGGGCCTATGAGAGCGGTGAGCAGTTCTTC. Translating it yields CSVEDNDRAYESGEQFF.

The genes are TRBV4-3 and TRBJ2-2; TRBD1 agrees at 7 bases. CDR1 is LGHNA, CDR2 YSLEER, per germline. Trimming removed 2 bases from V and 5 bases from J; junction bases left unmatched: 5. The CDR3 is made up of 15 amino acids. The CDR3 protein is CASSQRTGWTGELFF. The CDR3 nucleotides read TGCGCCAGCAGCCAAAGGACAGGATGGACCGGGGAGCTGTTTTTT.

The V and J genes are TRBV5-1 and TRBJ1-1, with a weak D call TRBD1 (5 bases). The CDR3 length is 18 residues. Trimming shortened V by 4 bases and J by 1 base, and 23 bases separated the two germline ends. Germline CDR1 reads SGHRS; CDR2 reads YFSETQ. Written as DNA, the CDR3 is TGCGCCAGCAGCCCCTTGGGACGGACATCCATACAGAACACTGAAGCTTTCTTT. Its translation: CASSPLGRTSIQNTEAFF. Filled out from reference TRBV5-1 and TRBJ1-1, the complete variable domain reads KAGVTQTPRYLIKTRGQQVTLSCSPISGHRSVSWYQQTPGQGLQFLFEYFSETQRNKGNFPGRFSGRQFSNSRSEMNVSTLELGDSALYLCASSPLGRTSIQNTEAFFGQGTRLTVV.

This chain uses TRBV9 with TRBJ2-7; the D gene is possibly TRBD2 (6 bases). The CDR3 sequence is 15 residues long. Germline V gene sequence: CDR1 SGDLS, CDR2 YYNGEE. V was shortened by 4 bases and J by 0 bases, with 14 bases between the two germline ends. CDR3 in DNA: TGTGCCAGCAGCAAGGGACTTCAGAGCTCCTACGAGCAGTACTTC. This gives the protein CASSKGLQSSYEQYF.

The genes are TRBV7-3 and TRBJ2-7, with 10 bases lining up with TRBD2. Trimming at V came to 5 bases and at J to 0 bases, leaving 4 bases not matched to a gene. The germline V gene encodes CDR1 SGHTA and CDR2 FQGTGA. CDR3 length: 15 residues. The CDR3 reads CASSEASGSSYEQYF. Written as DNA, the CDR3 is TGTGCCAGCAGCGAAGCTAGCGGGAGCTCCTACGAGCAGTACTTC. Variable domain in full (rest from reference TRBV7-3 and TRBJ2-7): GAGVSQTPSNKVTEKGKYVELRCDPISGHTALYWYRQSLGQGPEFLIYFQGTGAADDSGLPNDRFFAVRPEGSVSTLKIQRTERGDSAVYLCASSEASGSSYEQYFGPGTRLTVT.

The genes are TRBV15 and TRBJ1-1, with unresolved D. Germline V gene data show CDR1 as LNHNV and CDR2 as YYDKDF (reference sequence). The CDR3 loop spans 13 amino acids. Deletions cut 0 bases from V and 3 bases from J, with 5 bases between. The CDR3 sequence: CATSREQYTEAFF. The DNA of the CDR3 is TGTGCCACCAGCAGAGAACAGTACACTGAAGCTTTCTTT.

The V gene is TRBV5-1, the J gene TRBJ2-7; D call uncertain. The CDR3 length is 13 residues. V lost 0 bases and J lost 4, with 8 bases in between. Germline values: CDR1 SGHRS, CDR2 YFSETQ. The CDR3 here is CASSLAQKYEQYF. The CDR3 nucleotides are TGCGCCAGCAGCTTGGCTCAGAAATACGAGCAGTACTTC.